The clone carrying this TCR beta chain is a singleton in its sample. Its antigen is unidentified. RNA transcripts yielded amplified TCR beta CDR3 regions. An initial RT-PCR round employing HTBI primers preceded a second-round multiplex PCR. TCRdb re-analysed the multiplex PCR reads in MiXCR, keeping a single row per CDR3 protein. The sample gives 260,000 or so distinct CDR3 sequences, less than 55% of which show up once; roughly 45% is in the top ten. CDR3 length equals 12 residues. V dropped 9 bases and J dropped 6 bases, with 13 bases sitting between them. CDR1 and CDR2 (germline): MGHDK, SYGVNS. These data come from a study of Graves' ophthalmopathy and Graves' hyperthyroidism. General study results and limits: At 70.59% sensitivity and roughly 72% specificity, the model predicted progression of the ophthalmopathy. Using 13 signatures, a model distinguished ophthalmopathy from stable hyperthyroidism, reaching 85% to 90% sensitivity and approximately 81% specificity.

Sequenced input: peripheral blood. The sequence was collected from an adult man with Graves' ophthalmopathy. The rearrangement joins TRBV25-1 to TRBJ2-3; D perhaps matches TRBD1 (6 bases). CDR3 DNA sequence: TGTGCCAGTCAAACAGGGCCCGATACGCAGTATTTT. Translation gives CASQTGPDTQYF.